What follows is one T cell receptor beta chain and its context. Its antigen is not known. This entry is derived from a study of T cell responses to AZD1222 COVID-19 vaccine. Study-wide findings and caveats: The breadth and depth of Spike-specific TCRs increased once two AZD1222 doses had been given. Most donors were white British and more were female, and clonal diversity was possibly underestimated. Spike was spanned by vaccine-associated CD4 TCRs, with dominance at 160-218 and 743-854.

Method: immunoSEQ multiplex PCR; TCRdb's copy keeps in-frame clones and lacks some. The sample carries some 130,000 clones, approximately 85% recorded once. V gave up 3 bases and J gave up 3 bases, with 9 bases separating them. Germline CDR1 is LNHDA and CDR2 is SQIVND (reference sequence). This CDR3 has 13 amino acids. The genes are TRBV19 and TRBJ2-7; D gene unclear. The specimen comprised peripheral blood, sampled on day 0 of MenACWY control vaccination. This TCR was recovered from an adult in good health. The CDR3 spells CASSMMVSYEQYF. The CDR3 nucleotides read TGTGCCAGTAGTATGATGGTCAGCTACGAGCAGTACTTC.